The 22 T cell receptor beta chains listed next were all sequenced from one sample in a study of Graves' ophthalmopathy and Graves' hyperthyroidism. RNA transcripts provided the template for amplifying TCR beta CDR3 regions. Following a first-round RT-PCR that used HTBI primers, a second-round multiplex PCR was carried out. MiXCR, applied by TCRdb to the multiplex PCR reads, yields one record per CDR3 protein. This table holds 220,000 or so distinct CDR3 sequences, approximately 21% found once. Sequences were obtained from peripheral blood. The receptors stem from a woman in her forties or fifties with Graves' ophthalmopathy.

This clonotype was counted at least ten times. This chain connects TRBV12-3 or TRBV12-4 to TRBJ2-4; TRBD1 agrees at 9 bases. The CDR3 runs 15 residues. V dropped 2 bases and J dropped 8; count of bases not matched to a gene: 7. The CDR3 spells CASSLKGQGGDIQYF. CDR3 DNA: TGTGCCAGCAGTTTAAAGGGACAGGGCGGGGACATTCAGTACTTC.

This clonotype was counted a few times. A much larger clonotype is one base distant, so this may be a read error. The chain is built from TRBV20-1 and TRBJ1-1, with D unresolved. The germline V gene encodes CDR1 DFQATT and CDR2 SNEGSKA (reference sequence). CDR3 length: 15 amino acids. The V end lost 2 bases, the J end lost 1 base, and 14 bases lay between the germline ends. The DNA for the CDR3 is TGCAGTGCTAGATCCGGGGTCAGCCCGAACACTGAAGCTTTCTTT. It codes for CSARSGVSPNTEAFF.

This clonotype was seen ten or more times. The CDR3 nucleotides are TGTGCCAGTAGCAGGGCCATGGCGGCTGAAGCTTTCTTT. This codes for CASSRAMAAEAFF. This chain uses TRBV19 with TRBJ1-1; D might be TRBD1 (5 bases). Germline loops: CDR1 LNHDA, CDR2 SQIVND (reference sequence). Trimming stripped 6 bases from V and 6 bases from J, with 14 bases between. The CDR3 contains 13 residues.

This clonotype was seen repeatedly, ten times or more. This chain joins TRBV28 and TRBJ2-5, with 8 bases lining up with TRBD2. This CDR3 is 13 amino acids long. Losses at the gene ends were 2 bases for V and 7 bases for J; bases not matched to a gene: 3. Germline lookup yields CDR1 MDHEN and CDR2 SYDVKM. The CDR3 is CASSLNGRGTQYF. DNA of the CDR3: TGTGCCAGCAGTTTAAACGGGAGGGGGACCCAGTACTTC.

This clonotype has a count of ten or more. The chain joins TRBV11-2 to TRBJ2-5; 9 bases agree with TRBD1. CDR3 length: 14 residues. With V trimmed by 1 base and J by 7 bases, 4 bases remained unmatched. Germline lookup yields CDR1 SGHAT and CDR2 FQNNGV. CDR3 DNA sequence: TGTGCCAGCAGCTTAGCGGACAGGGGTGGGACCCAGTACTTC. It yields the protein CASSLADRGGTQYF. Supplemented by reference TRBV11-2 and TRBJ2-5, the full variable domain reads EAGVAQSPRYKIIEKRQSVAFWCNPISGHATLYWYQQILGQGPKLLIQFQNNGVVDDSQLPKDRFSAERLKGVDSTLKIQPAKLEDSAVYLCASSLADRGGTQYFGPGTRLLVL.

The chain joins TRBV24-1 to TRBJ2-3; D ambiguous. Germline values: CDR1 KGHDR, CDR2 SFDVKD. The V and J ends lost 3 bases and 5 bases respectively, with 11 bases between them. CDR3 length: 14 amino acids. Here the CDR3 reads CATSDDPGIDTQYF. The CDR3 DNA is TGTGCCACCAGTGATGACCCGGGCATAGATACGCAGTATTTT.

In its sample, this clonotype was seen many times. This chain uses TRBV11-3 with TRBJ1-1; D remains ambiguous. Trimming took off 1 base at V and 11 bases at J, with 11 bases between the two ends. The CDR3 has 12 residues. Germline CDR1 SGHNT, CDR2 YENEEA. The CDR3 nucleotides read TGTGCCAGCAGCTTAGGGAACCGGGAGGCTTTCTTT. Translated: CASSLGNREAFF.

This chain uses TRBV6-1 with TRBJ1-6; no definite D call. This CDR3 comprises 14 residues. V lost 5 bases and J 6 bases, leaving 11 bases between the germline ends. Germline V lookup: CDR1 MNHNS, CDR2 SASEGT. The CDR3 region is CASSPRGTNSPLHF. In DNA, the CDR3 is TGTGCCAGCAGTCCCCGGGGAACTAATTCACCCCTCCACTTT.

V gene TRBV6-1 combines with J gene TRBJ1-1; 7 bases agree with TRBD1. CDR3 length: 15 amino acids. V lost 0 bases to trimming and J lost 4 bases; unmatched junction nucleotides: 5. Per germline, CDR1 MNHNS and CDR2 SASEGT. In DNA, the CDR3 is TGTGCCAGCAGTGAAGCACAGGGGTTCGGCACTGAAGCTTTCTTT. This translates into CASSEAQGFGTEAFF.

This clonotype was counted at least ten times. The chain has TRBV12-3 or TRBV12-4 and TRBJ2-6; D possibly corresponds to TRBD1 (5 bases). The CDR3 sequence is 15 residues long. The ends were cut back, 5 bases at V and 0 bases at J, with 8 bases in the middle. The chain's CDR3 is CASSGAYSGANVLTF. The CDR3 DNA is TGTGCCAGCAGTGGGGCGTACTCTGGGGCCAACGTCCTGACTTTC.

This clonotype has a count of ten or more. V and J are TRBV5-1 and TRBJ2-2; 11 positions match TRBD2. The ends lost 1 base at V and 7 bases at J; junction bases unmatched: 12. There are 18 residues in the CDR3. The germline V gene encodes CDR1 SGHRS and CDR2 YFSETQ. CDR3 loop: CASSLFVNLAGGDGELFF. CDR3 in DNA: TGCGCCAGCAGCTTGTTTGTCAACCTAGCGGGAGGTGACGGGGAGCTGTTTTTT.

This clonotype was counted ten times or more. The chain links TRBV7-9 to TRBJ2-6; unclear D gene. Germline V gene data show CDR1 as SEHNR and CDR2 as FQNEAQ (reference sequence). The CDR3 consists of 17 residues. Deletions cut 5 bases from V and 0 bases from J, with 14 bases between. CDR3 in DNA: TGTGCCAGCAGCGAGACGGACGTAAGCTCTGGGGCCAACGTCCTGACTTTC. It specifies CASSETDVSSGANVLTF.

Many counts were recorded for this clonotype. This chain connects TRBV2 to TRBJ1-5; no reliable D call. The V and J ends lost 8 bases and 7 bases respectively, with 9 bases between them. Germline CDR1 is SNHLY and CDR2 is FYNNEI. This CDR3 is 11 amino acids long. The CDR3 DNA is TGTGCCAGCGGTCCGGAGCAGCCCCAGCATTTT. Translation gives CASGPEQPQHF.

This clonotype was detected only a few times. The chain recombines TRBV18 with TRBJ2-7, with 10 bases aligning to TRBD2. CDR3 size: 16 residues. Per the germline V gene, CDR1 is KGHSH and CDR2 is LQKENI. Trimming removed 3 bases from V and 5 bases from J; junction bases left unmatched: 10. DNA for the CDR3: TGTGCCAGCTCACCCTTCCTAGCGGGAGTTTTCCACGAGCAGTACTTC. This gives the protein CASSPFLAGVFHEQYF. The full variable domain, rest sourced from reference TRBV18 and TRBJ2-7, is NAGVMQNPRHLVRRRGQEARLRCSPMKGHSHVYWYRQLPEEGLKFMVYLQKENIIDESGMPKERFSAEFPKEGPSILRIQQVVRGDSAAYFCASSPFLAGVFHEQYFGPGTRLTVT.

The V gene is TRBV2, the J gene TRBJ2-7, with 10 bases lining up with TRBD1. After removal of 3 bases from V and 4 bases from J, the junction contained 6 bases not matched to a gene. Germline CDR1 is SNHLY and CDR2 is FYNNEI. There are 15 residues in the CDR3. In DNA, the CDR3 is TGTGCCAGCAGTGATAGGACAGGGGGTAGATACGAGCAGTACTTC. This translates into CASSDRTGGRYEQYF.

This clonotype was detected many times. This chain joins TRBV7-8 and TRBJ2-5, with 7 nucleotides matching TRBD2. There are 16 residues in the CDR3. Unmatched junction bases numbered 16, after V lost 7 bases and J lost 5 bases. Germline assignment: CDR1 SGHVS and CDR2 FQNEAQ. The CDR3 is CASKPLGGMTRETQYF. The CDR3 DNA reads TGTGCCAGCAAACCCCTGGGGGGGATGACGAGGGAGACCCAGTACTTC.

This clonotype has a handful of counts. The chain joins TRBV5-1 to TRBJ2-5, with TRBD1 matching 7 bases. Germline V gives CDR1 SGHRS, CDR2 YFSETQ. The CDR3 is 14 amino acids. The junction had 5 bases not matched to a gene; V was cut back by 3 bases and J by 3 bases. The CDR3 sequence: CASSWATGKETQYF. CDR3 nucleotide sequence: TGCGCCAGCAGCTGGGCGACAGGGAAAGAGACCCAGTACTTC.

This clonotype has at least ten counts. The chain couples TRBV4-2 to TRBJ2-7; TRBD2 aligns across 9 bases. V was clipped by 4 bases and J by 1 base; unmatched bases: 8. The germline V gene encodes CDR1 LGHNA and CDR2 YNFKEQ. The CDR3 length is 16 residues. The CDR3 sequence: CASSRGRDGGSYEQYF. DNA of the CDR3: TGTGCCAGCAGCCGCGGGAGGGACGGCGGTTCCTACGAGCAGTACTTC.

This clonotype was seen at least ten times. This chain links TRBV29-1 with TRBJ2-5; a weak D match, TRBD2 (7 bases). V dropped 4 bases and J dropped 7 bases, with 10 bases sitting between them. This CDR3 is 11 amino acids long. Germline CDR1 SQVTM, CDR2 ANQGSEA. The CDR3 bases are TGCAGCGTTGTAGGGGGGGGGACCCAGTACTTC. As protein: CSVVGGGTQYF.

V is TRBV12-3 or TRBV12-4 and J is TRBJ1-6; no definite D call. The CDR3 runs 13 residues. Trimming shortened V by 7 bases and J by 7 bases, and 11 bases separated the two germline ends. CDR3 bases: TGTGCCAGCACCCCGAGTGGGAATTCACCCCTCCACTTT. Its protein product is CASTPSGNSPLHF.

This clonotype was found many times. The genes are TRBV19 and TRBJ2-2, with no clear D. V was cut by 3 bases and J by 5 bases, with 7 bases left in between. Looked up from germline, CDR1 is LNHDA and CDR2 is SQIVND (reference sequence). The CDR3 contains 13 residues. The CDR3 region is CASSITHTGELFF. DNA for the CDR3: TGTGCCAGTAGTATCACGCATACCGGGGAGCTGTTTTTT.

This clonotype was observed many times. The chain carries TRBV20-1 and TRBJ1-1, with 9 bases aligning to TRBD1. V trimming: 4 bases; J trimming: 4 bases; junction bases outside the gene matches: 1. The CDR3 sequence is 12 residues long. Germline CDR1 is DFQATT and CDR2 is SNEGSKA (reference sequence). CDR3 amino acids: CSAKQGATEAFF. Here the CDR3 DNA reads TGCAGTGCTAAACAGGGGGCCACTGAAGCTTTCTTT.